A single T cell receptor (beta chain) is shown here with its context. What it binds is not known. V was shortened by 0 bases and J by 8 bases, with 13 bases between the two germline ends. In germline, CDR1 is LGHNA, CDR2 YNFKEQ. CDR3 length: 15 amino acids. This sample is part of a study of cytomegalovirus exposure and HLA in healthy donors. In the study overall: Earlier, roughly 120 million unique TCR beta sequences were recovered from about 170 million T cells by an analysis.

The primer mix had 60 Vbeta and 13 Jbeta primers. Profiled with immunoSEQ multiplex PCR; TCRdb holds only in-frame clones, not every one. This sample carries around 67,000 clones, roughly 68% of them seen once, and the ten largest clones take around 3%. Study conclusions and caveats: Usually a TCR sequence was rare, but some public TCRs were found in many donors. Cytomegalovirus status, reportedly, was diagnosed with high specificity and sensitivity by the classifier.

Sequencing used PBMCs. This clonotype was sampled from a woman in her forties or fifties in good health and CMV-seronegative. The V and J genes are TRBV4-2 and TRBJ1-4; tentatively, D is TRBD1 (6 bases). The CDR3 loop reads CASSQDRGAREKLFF. The CDR3 nucleotides are TGTGCCAGCAGCCAAGATCGGGGGGCGCGAGAAAAACTGTTTTTT.